These 20 T cell receptor beta chains were sequenced from one sample in a study of spatial heterogeneity in lung cancer. TCRdb re-called the 5' RACE reads with MiXCR, one entry per CDR3 protein. This table has some 37,000 distinct CDR3 sequences, about 7.7% appearing once. The time point was: sample taken at primary tumor resection. The sequenced sample was PBMCs, obtained at surgery. The receptors stem from a female donor with early-stage non-small cell lung cancer.

This clonotype showed up many times. This chain joins TRBV28 and TRBJ1-5, with D unresolved. The CDR3 consists of 15 residues. Trimming removed 2 bases at V and 5 bases at J, with 13 bases between. CDR1 MDHEN and CDR2 SYDVKM come from the germline V gene. The CDR3 here is CASSLPPNLYQPQHF. CDR3 coding DNA: TGTGCCAGCAGTTTACCGCCAAACCTCTATCAGCCCCAGCATTTT.

This clonotype was detected many times. The chain carries TRBV7-2 and TRBJ2-1, with TRBD1 as a possible D gene (5 bases). The V gene's germline CDR1 is SGHTA and CDR2 FQGNSA. The CDR3 runs to 13 residues. Trimming shortened V by 3 bases and J by 3 bases, and 6 bases separated the two germline ends. CDR3 in amino acids: CASSFDSYNEQFF. The CDR3 bases are TGTGCCAGCAGCTTCGACAGCTACAATGAGCAGTTCTTC.

This clonotype was recorded many times. J is TRBJ2-5 and V is TRBV11-2; 8 bases agree with TRBD1. This CDR3 is 14 amino acids long. Per germline, CDR1 SGHAT and CDR2 FQNNGV. V lost 2 bases to trimming and J lost 5 bases; unmatched junction nucleotides: 4. CDR3 sequence: CASSLSGQGETQYF. CDR3 bases: TGTGCCAGCAGCTTAAGCGGACAGGGTGAGACCCAGTACTTC.

This clonotype came up many times. The V gene is TRBV2, the J gene TRBJ1-5; D might be TRBD1 (6 bases). Germline V gives CDR1 SNHLY, CDR2 FYNNEI. Trimming stripped 3 bases from V and 1 base from J, with 13 bases between. The CDR3 runs 16 residues. This chain's CDR3 is CASSDWGLGSNQPQHF. DNA for the CDR3: TGTGCCAGCAGTGATTGGGGGCTGGGGAGCAATCAGCCCCAGCATTTT.

This clonotype was counted many times. The rearrangement joins TRBV11-2 to TRBJ2-3, with D tentatively TRBD2 (5 bases). V lost 4 bases and J lost 4, with 12 bases in between. The CDR3 runs 14 residues. Germline CDR1 SGHAT, CDR2 FQNNGV. CDR3 nucleotides: TGTGCCAGCAGCTCACTAGAGGCGGCAGATACGCAGTATTTT. It specifies CASSSLEAADTQYF.

The chain has TRBV5-1 and TRBJ2-5, with no clear D. Trimming stripped 0 bases from V and 2 bases from J, with 8 bases between. Per germline, CDR1 SGHRS and CDR2 YFSETQ. The CDR3 consists of 14 residues. CDR3 coding DNA: TGCGCCAGCAGCTTGGAGACGGCACAAGAGACCCAGTACTTC. Residues: CASSLETAQETQYF.

A few counts support this clonotype. This chain uses TRBV6-6 with TRBJ2-5, with D possibly matching TRBD1 (5 bases). V was cut by 2 bases and J by 5 bases, with 15 bases left in between. The V gene's germline CDR1 is MNHNY and CDR2 SVGAGI (reference sequence). The CDR3 totals 15 residues. The CDR3 region is CASSYSRQGGETQYF. The DNA for the CDR3 is TGTGCCAGCAGTTACAGTAGGCAGGGCGGCGAGACCCAGTACTTC.

This clonotype has at least ten counts. The V and J genes are TRBV19 and TRBJ2-3; D is unclear. This CDR3 contains 13 residues. V gave up 8 bases and J gave up 2 bases, with 11 bases separating them. In germline, CDR1 is LNHDA, CDR2 SQIVND (reference sequence). CDR3 in DNA: TGTGCCAGTTCTAGTTTTTCCACAGATACGCAGTATTTT. Translation gives CASSSFSTDTQYF.

This clonotype has ten or more counts. The rearrangement links TRBV30 to TRBJ2-7, with a tentative D call TRBD1 (5 bases). Per germline, CDR1 GTSNPN and CDR2 SVGIG (reference sequence). V gave up 4 bases and J gave up 2 bases, with 12 bases separating them. The CDR3 consists of 13 residues. The CDR3 here is CAWNTDTTYEQYF. CDR3 DNA: TGTGCCTGGAATACGGACACTACCTACGAGCAGTACTTC.

CDR3 in amino acids: CSAPLPDRGSYEQYF. As DNA, the CDR3 is TGCAGTGCTCCACTGCCGGACAGGGGCTCCTACGAGCAGTACTTC. V is TRBV20-1 and J is TRBJ2-7, with 9 bases matching TRBD1. Per germline, CDR1 DFQATT and CDR2 SNEGSKA (reference sequence). The junction had 8 bases not matched to a gene; V was cut back by 5 bases and J by 0 bases. The CDR3 extends over 15 amino acids.

This clonotype came up a few times. V is TRBV6-1 and J is TRBJ2-1; 7 nucleotides match TRBD2. Germline V gene lookup returns CDR1 MNHNS and CDR2 SASEGT. V shed 4 bases, J shed 5 bases, and the junction held 8 bases outside the gene matches. The CDR3 spans 15 residues. The DNA of the CDR3 is TGTGCCAGCAGTGGAGGACTAGGTTTTAACAATGAGCAGTTCTTC. Translated: CASSGGLGFNNEQFF.

This clonotype was detected ten times or more. V and J are TRBV7-8 and TRBJ2-6, with unresolved D. Per germline, CDR1 SGHVS and CDR2 FQNEAQ. CDR3 length equals 14 residues. V gave up 9 bases and J gave up 0 bases, with 9 bases separating them. The CDR3 spells CASNPSSGANVLTF. The CDR3 DNA is TGTGCCAGTAATCCTAGCTCTGGGGCCAACGTCCTGACTTTC. Supplemented by reference TRBV7-8 and TRBJ2-6, the full variable domain reads GAGVSQSPRYKVAKRGQDVALRCDPISGHVSLFWYQQALGQGPEFLTYFQNEAQLDKSGLPSDRFFAERPEGSVSTLKIQRTQQEDSAVYLCASNPSSGANVLTFGAGSRLTVL.

In this sample, this clonotype turned up a few times. The V gene is TRBV7-2, the J gene TRBJ1-1; weak D call: TRBD1 (5 bases). The CDR3 length is 13 residues. Between the trimmed V and J ends, which lost 5 bases and 5 bases, there was a span of 12 bases. CDR1 is SGHTA, CDR2 FQGNSA, per germline. This CDR3 is CASSRRGGTEAFF. In nucleotides, the CDR3 is TGTGCCAGCAGCCGGCGGGGGGGGACTGAAGCTTTCTTT.

The chain is built from TRBV4-3 and TRBJ1-2, with D unresolved. The CDR3 length is 13 residues. The V and J ends lost 0 bases and 4 bases respectively, with 6 bases between them. Per the germline V gene, CDR1 is LGHNA and CDR2 is YSLEER. The DNA for the CDR3 is TGCGCCAGCAGCCAAGATCGGCTCTATGGCTACACCTTC. Residues: CASSQDRLYGYTF.

The CDR3 is CASSSLGTGGVYIEAFF. In DNA form, the CDR3 reads TGTGCCAGCAGTTCCCTGGGGACAGGGGGTGTTTACATTGAAGCTTTCTTT. J is TRBJ1-1 and V is TRBV28; 11 positions match TRBD1. This CDR3 is built from 17 residues. V was pared by 4 bases and J by 7 bases, with 14 bases of the junction left unmatched. Germline assignment: CDR1 MDHEN and CDR2 SYDVKM.

V and J are TRBV10-2 and TRBJ1-1; D gene unclear. V was trimmed by 6 bases and J by 4 bases, leaving 9 bases between them. The CDR3 sequence is 12 residues long. CDR1 is WSHSY, CDR2 SAAADI, per germline. The CDR3 protein is CASRNLATEAFF. For the CDR3, the DNA is TGCGCCAGCAGGAACCTCGCCACTGAAGCTTTCTTT.

This clonotype was seen many times. The chain employs TRBV11-2 and TRBJ1-3; 8 positions match TRBD1. J was trimmed by 12 bases and V by 5 bases; bases with no gene match: 9. The CDR3 runs to 13 residues. Germline V gene data show CDR1 as SGHAT and CDR2 as FQNNGV. CDR3 loop: CASSTGQGSGIYF. The CDR3, as DNA: TGTGCCAGCAGCACTGGACAGGGATCGGGCATATATTTT.

This clonotype was detected only a few times. The rearrangement links TRBV5-1 to TRBJ1-1, with 7 bases aligning to TRBD1. The CDR3 is 14 residues long. V dropped 4 bases and J dropped 4; count of bases not matched to a gene: 7. CDR1 and CDR2 from the germline V gene are SGHRS and YFSETQ. In DNA form, the CDR3 reads TGCGCCAGCAGCCTCAGGGGGGAGGTCACTGAAGCTTTCTTT. Protein sequence: CASSLRGEVTEAFF.

This clonotype was picked up a small number of times. The chain uses TRBV15 and TRBJ2-3, with unresolved D. The CDR3 is 14 residues long. Germline V lookup: CDR1 LNHNV, CDR2 YYDKDF (reference sequence). Trimming stripped 5 bases from V and 2 bases from J, with 11 bases between. The CDR3 region is CATSPELNTDTQYF. The CDR3, as DNA: TGTGCCACCAGCCCGGAACTAAACACAGATACGCAGTATTTT.

This clonotype has just a few counts. This rearrangement joins TRBV18 to TRBJ2-5, with D unclear. This CDR3 region has 14 residues. Germline loops: CDR1 KGHSH, CDR2 LQKENI. The V gene lost 2 bases and the J gene lost 2 bases, with 9 bases spanning the gap. CDR3 in DNA: TGTGCCAGCTCACCAAGGGTAAAACAAGAGACCCAGTACTTC. Its protein product is CASSPRVKQETQYF.